The 21 T cell receptor beta chains in this list originate from one sample, sequenced in a study of PD-1 blockade in classical Hodgkin lymphoma. There was relapse after autologous stem cell transplantation in every patient, and there was variation in brentuximab vedotin exposure. TCRdb's copy holds only in-frame clones and misses some; the assay was immunoSEQ multiplex PCR. The table records nearly 100,000 clones, over 70% of them present only once. The material sequenced was peripheral blood mononuclear cells (PBMCs), taken at baseline. These receptor sequences come from a human donor with classical Hodgkin lymphoma.

With regard to this clone: An end of the junction differs from the germline gene, which may be a read error. V gene TRBV7-8 combines with J gene TRBJ1-1, with 8 bases lining up with TRBD1. The CDR3 consists of 9 residues. Germline CDR1 SGHVS, CDR2 FQNEAQ. CDR3 coding DNA: TGTGCCAGCAGCGCAGGGGGCGGATTT. As protein: CASSAGGGF.

The V gene is TRBV6-5, the J gene TRBJ1-5; D uncertain. The CDR3 is made up of 11 amino acids. Germline CDR1 and CDR2: MNHEY and SVGAGI. Trimming cost V 10 bases and J 6 bases, with 10 bases left between them. CDR3 in DNA: TGTGCCACCTCGCTCGGTCAGCCCCAGCATTTT. This translates into CATSLGQPQHF.

The rearrangement links TRBV5-1 to TRBJ2-5; TRBD1 matches at 9 bases. V shed 4 bases, J shed 1 base, and the junction held 5 bases outside the gene matches. This CDR3 region has 15 residues. CDR1 SGHRS and CDR2 YFSETQ come from the germline V gene. In DNA form, the CDR3 reads TGCGCCAGCAGCGCCGGGACAGGGCTCCAAGAGACCCAGTACTTC. This encodes CASSAGTGLQETQYF.

This clone was seen a single time. The rearrangement links TRBV7-9 to TRBJ1-3, with TRBD1 identical over 8 bases. CDR3 length: 16 residues. The V segment lost 8 bases and the J segment 0 bases; nucleotides outside the gene matches: 9. The germline V gene encodes CDR1 SEHNR and CDR2 FQNEAQ (reference sequence). In DNA, the CDR3 is TGTGCCAGCTTGGTGGACAGGGTTGACTCTGGAAACACCATATATTTT. This translates into CASLVDRVDSGNTIYF.

J is TRBJ2-5 and V is TRBV5-8, with 9 bases fitting TRBD2. V was clipped by 4 bases and J by 4 bases; unmatched bases: 11. The germline gives CDR1 SGHTS, CDR2 YDEGEE. The CDR3 runs to 16 residues. DNA for the CDR3: TGTGCCAGCAGCGTGCCGGGACTAGCAGGTGGAGAGACCCAGTACTTC. This encodes CASSVPGLAGGETQYF.

The chain combines TRBV11-3 with TRBJ2-7, with TRBD2 identical over 8 bases. The CDR3 runs to 15 residues. V lost 3 bases to trimming and J lost 3 bases; unmatched junction nucleotides: 7. CDR1 is SGHNT, CDR2 YENEEA, per germline. The CDR3 spells CASSFAGTSDYEQYF. The CDR3 coding sequence is TGTGCCAGCAGCTTCGCCGGGACTAGTGACTACGAGCAGTACTTC. The variable domain in full, completed from reference TRBV11-3 and TRBJ2-7, reads EAGVVQSPRYKIIEKKQPVAFWCNPISGHNTLYWYLQNLGQGPELLIRYENEEAVDDSQLPKDRFSAERLKGVDSTLKIQPAELGDSAVYLCASSFAGTSDYEQYFGPGTRLTVT.

The chain is built from TRBV19 and TRBJ2-1; TRBD2 matches at 10 bases. Germline V CDR1 and CDR2: LNHDA, SQIVND (reference sequence). V shed 1 base and J 8 bases; nucleotides not matched to a gene: 2. CDR3 length equals 14 residues. Here the CDR3 DNA reads TGTGCCAGTAGTATAGGAGCGGGAGGGGATGAGCAGTTCTTC. It specifies CASSIGAGGDEQFF.

This clone was picked up one time. CDR3 in DNA: TGTGCCAGCAGCGTTGGGCCCCGGGGGGAGCAGTACTTC. Translating gives CASSVGPRGEQYF. This chain uses TRBV14 with TRBJ2-7; tentatively, D is TRBD2 (6 bases). From germline, CDR1 is SGHDN and CDR2 FVKESK. V was shortened by 5 bases and J by 7 bases, with 15 bases between the two germline ends. This CDR3 is 13 amino acids long.

This sequence joins TRBV28 and TRBJ1-5, with a tentative D call TRBD1 (5 bases). The CDR3 spans 15 residues. Germline V gene data show CDR1 as MDHEN and CDR2 as SYDVKM. The germline V and J ends were trimmed by 6 bases and 3 bases, with 15 bases remaining between them. As DNA, the CDR3 is TGTGCCAGCAGCAACCAGGAGGGGTTCAATCAGCCCCAGCATTTT. It specifies CASSNQEGFNQPQHF. Drawing the rest from reference TRBV28 and TRBJ1-5, the complete variable domain is DVKVTQSSRYLVKRTGEKVFLECVQDMDHENMFWYRQDPGLGLRLIYFSYDVKMKEKGDIPEGYSVSREKKERFSLILESASTNQTSMYLCASSNQEGFNQPQHFGDGTRLSIL.

J is TRBJ1-2 and V is TRBV4-3, with 10 nucleotides matching TRBD1. Germline V CDR1 and CDR2: LGHNA, YSLEER. Germline trimming cut 3 bases from V and 8 bases from J; bases unmatched to any gene: 9. The CDR3 consists of 15 residues. The CDR3 loop reads CASSHPGQGSGGYTF. DNA of the CDR3: TGCGCCAGCAGCCACCCGGGACAGGGGAGTGGAGGCTACACCTTC.

The CDR3: CASSVPGQGAREQYF. The CDR3, as DNA: TGTGCCAGCAGCGTACCGGGACAGGGGGCAAGAGAGCAGTACTTC. J is TRBJ2-7 and V is TRBV7-2; TRBD1 matches 12 bases. In germline, CDR1 is SGHTA, CDR2 FQGNSA. The V segment lost 5 bases and the J segment 7 bases; nucleotides outside the gene matches: 9. The CDR3 length is 15 residues.

This clone was recorded once. The V and J genes are TRBV5-4 and TRBJ1-2; D is undetermined. CDR1 and CDR2 (germline): SGHNT, YYREEE (reference sequence). The CDR3 is made up of 16 amino acids. Trimming removed 0 bases from V and 8 bases from J, with 20 bases in between. The CDR3 here is CASSLGPQPVSMGYTF. In nucleotides, the CDR3 is TGTGCCAGCAGCTTGGGTCCACAACCGGTCTCTATGGGCTACACCTTC.

The V and J genes are TRBV5-1 and TRBJ2-2; the D is unclear. From germline, CDR1 is SGHRS and CDR2 YFSETQ. V shed 3 bases and J shed 8 bases, with 17 bases lying between them. The CDR3 is 15 residues long. CDR3 residues: CASSSHGPQAGELFF. For the CDR3, the DNA is TGCGCCAGCAGCTCCCACGGACCCCAGGCGGGGGAGCTGTTTTTT.

The chain joins TRBV2 to TRBJ1-5; D is undetermined. The CDR3 contains 15 residues. Trimming took 3 bases from V and 3 from J, leaving 12 bases between them. Germline values: CDR1 SNHLY, CDR2 FYNNEI. The CDR3 DNA is TGTGCCAGCAGTGATGGTTTCCTGGCCAATCAGCCCCAGCATTTT. The encoded protein is CASSDGFLANQPQHF.

The CDR3 here is CASSEDGAGVAEQFF. CDR3 coding DNA: TGTGCCAGCAGTGAAGATGGCGCGGGAGTGGCTGAGCAGTTCTTC. This rearrangement joins TRBV2 to TRBJ2-1, with 7 bases lining up with TRBD2. With 1 base clipped from V and 9 bases from J, the junction kept 9 bases outside the gene matches. Germline loops: CDR1 SNHLY, CDR2 FYNNEI. The CDR3 extends over 15 amino acids.

The rearrangement uses TRBV6-5 and TRBJ2-7, with TRBD1 identical over 11 bases. J gave up 2 bases and V 10 bases, and 7 bases lay outside the gene matches. The CDR3 is 14 amino acids. Germline V lookup: CDR1 MNHEY, CDR2 SVGAGI. Here the CDR3 reads CATVPGQGAYEQYF. CDR3 in DNA: TGTGCCACAGTACCGGGACAGGGGGCCTACGAGCAGTACTTC.

This clone was counted a single time. The chain is built from TRBV6-5 and TRBJ1-1, with D unclear. With 6 bases removed from V and 1 base from J, the gap between germline ends came to 9 bases. Germline CDR1 reads MNHEY; CDR2 reads SVGAGI. CDR3 length: 13 residues. The CDR3 loop is CASRKRQNTEAFF. The CDR3 DNA reads as TGTGCCAGCAGGAAACGCCAGAACACTGAAGCTTTCTTT.

This clone turned up a few times. The V call is TRBV19, the J call TRBJ2-3, with 11 bases lining up with TRBD2. CDR3 size: 15 residues. The V gene end was trimmed by 5 bases and the J gene end by 4 bases; junction bases not matched to a gene: 5. Germline loops: CDR1 LNHDA, CDR2 SQIVND (reference sequence). The CDR3 reads CASSLAGGPADTQYF. For the CDR3, the DNA is TGTGCCAGTAGTTTAGCGGGAGGGCCTGCAGATACGCAGTATTTT.

The gene calls are TRBV2 and TRBJ1-2, with 7 bases matching TRBD1. The V gene's germline CDR1 is SNHLY and CDR2 FYNNEI. V was clipped by 2 bases and J by 2 bases; unmatched bases: 2. The CDR3 has 14 residues. CDR3 DNA: TGTGCCAGCAGTGAAACAGGGGCGAACTATGGCTACACCTTC. This codes for CASSETGANYGYTF.

The genes are TRBV11-2 and TRBJ2-7; 11 positions agree with TRBD2. Trimming took 6 bases from V and 3 from J; bases not matched to a gene: 7. CDR3 size: 15 residues. Germline assignment: CDR1 SGHAT and CDR2 FQNNGV. The CDR3 sequence is CASRSGLAGIYEQYF. In DNA, the CDR3 is TGTGCCAGCAGATCTGGACTAGCGGGCATCTACGAGCAGTACTTC.

V gene TRBV5-6 combines with J gene TRBJ2-7; 8 nucleotides match TRBD1. Germline CDR1 is SGHDT and CDR2 is YYEEEE. The CDR3 spans 15 residues. V trimming: 4 bases; J trimming: 2 bases; junction bases outside the gene matches: 8. CDR3 nucleotides: TGTGCCAGCAGCCTATCCGGACAGGGTACCTACGAGCAGTACTTC. Translation: CASSLSGQGTYEQYF. The full variable domain, in which reference TRBV5-6 and TRBJ2-7 provide the parts outside the CDR3, is DAGVTQSPTHLIKTRGQQVTLRCSPKSGHDTVSWYQQALGQGPQFIFQYYEEEERQRGNFPDRFSGHQFPNYSSELNVNALLLGDSALYLCASSLSGQGTYEQYFGPGTRLTVT.